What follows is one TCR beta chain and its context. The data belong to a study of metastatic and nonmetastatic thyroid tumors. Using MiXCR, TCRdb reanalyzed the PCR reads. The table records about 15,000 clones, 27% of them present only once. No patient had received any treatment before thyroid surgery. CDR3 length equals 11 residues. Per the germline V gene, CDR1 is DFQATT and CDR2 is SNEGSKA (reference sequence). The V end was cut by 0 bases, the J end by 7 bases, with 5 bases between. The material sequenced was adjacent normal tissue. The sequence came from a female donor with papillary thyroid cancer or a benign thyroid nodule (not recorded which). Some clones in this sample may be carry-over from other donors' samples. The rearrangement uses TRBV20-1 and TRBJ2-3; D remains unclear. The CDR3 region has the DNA TGCAGTGCTAGAGAGGGGAATACGCAGTATTTT. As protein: CSAREGNTQYF.